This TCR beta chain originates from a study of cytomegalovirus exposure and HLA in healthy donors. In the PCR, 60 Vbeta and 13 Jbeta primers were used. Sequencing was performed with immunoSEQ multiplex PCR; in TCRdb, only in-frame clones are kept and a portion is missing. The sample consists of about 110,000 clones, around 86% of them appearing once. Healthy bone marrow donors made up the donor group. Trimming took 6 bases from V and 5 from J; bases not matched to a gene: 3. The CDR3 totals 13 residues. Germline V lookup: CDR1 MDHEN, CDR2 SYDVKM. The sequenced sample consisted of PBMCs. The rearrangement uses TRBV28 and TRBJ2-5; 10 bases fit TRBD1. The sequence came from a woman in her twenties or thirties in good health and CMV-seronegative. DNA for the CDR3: TGTGCCAGCAGAGACAGGGGGCCGGAGACCCAGTACTTC. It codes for CASRDRGPETQYF.